These T cell receptor beta chains were read from a single sample in a study of shared clonotypes between healthy human individuals. Data came from immunoSEQ multiplex PCR; TCRdb stores just in-frame clones and leaves some out. The top ten clones hold over 1.3% of a sample with about a million clones, approximately 68% of them seen once. The sample was memory CD4+ T cells sorted from blood. The origin of the receptors is a man between 18 and 35 years old in good health. Each CDR3 is given with its conserved first and last residue. A D gene is named only where the DNA matches it firmly. Clone size is stated in some rows and not others, as once, few, many or a class when expanded.

j_gene | v_gene | abundance | d_gene | CDR3aa | CDR3nt
TRBJ2-7 | TRBV6-1 | NA | TRBD1 | CASSGPSGQGKNEQYF | TGTGCCAGCAGTGGCCCTTCGGGACAGGGTAAGAACGAGCAGTACTTC
TRBJ2-2 | TRBV5-4 | NA | TRBD1 | CASSFVQGQGTGELFF | TGTGCCAGCAGCTTCGTCCAGGGACAGGGCACCGGGGAGCTGTTTTTT
TRBJ2-7 | TRBV6-6 | few | TRBD1 | CASSYTGDEQYF | TGTGCCAGCAGTTACACAGGGGACGAGCAGTACTTC
TRBJ1-1 | TRBV30 | few | NA | CAWGGTPNTEAFF | TGTGCCTGGGGGGGGACACCGAACACTGAAGCTTTCTTT
TRBJ2-5 | TRBV10-3 | NA | NA | CAISTGLRETQYF | TGTGCCATCAGTACAGGGCTCAGAGAGACCCAGTACTTC
TRBJ1-6 | TRBV6-5 | NA | NA | CASSYSQGLNSPLHF | TGTGCCAGCAGTTACTCTCAGGGGCTAAATTCACCCCTCCACTTT
TRBJ2-5 | TRBV7-2 | NA | TRBD2 | CASSLGISGGQETQYF | TGTGCCAGCAGCTTAGGTATTAGCGGGGGACAAGAGACCCAGTACTTC
TRBJ2-7 | TRBV7-2 | NA | TRBD2 | CASSPFGTSERYF | TGTGCCAGCAGCCCGTTTGGGACTAGTGAGAGGTACTTC
TRBJ1-1 | TRBV6-5 | NA | NA | CASSSRGVNTEAFF | TGTGCCAGCAGTTCCCGGGGGGTGAACACTGAAGCTTTCTTT
TRBJ2-1 | TRBV4-2 | NA | NA | CASSQERGPYNEQFF | TGTGCCAGCAGCCAAGAGAGGGGACCCTACAATGAGCAGTTCTTC
TRBJ1-2 | TRBV28 | NA | NA | CASSFNEKPTF | TGTGCCAGCAGTTTTAATGAGAAACCCACCTTC
TRBJ1-6 | TRBV7-9 | NA | NA | CASSSDVYDSPLHF | TGTGCCAGCAGCTCCGATGTTTATGATTCACCCCTCCACTTT
TRBJ1-5 | TRBV30 | NA | TRBD1 | CAWGYKGAHSNQPQHF | TGTGCCTGGGGGTACAAGGGGGCGCACAGCAATCAGCCCCAGCATTTT
TRBJ2-2 | TRBV10-3 | NA | NA | CAISAGLNTGELFF | TGTGCCATCAGTGCGGGACTCAACACCGGGGAGCTGTTTTTT
TRBJ2-3 | TRBV2 | NA | NA | CAGSEGGVNTDTQYF | TGTGCCGGCAGTGAAGGCGGGGTGAACACAGATACGCAGTATTTT
TRBJ2-5 | TRBV5-6 | NA | NA | CASSLGPKKKETQYF | TGTGCCAGCAGCTTAGGGCCTAAGAAGAAAGAGACCCAGTACTTC
TRBJ1-3 | TRBV12-1 | NA | NA | CASSCQPWTGTGNTIYF | TGTGCCAGCAGCTGCCAACCCTGGACAGGAACTGGAAACACCATATATTTT
TRBJ1-5 | TRBV10-3 | NA | TRBD1 | CAISDRGGDQPQHF | TGTGCCATCAGTGACAGGGGGGGGGATCAGCCCCAGCATTTT
TRBJ2-3 | TRBV27 | NA | NA | CASRRGSSEHNTQYF | TGTGCCAGTCGCCGGGGGAGTTCCGAGCATAATACGCAGTATTTT
TRBJ2-7 | TRBV10-3 | NA | NA | CAISDNDYEQYF | TGTGCCATCAGTGACAATGACTACGAGCAGTACTTC
TRBJ2-1 | TRBV7-2 | NA | TRBD2 | CASSTTSGIEQFF | TGTGCCAGCAGCACAACTAGCGGGATCGAGCAGTTCTTC
TRBJ2-1 | TRBV28 | NA | NA | CASSDSLAFLGVNEQFF | TGTGCCAGCAGTGACAGCCTCGCCTTTCTAGGGGTTAATGAGCAGTTCTTC